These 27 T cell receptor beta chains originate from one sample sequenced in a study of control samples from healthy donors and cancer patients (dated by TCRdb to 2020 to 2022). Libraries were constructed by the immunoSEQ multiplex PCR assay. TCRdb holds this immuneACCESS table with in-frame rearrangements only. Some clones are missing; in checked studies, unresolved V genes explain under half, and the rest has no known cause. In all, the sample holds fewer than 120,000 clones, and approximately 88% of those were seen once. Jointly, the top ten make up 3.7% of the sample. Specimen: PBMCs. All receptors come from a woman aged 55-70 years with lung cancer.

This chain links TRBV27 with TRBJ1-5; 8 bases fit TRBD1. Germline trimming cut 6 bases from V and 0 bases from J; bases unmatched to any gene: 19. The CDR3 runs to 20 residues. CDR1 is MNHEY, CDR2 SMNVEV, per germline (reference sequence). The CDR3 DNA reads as TGTGCCAGCAGCCTCAAGTGGATTCCGGCGGGACAGGTTAGCAATCAGCCCCAGCATTTT. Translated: CASSLKWIPAGQVSNQPQHF.

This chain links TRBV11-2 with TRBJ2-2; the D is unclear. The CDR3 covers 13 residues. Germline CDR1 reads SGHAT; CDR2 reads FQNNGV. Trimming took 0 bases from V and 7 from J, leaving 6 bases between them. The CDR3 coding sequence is TGTGCCAGCAGCTTAGAATCGAACGGGGAGCTGTTTTTT. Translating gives CASSLESNGELFF.

The chain's CDR3 is CASSLSGWEQYF. In DNA form, the CDR3 reads TGTGCCAGCAGCTTATCAGGGTGGGAGCAGTACTTC. The V and J genes are TRBV7-9 and TRBJ2-7; tentative D call: TRBD1 (5 bases). V lost 2 bases and J lost 7, with 9 bases in between. Germline CDR1 SEHNR, CDR2 FQNEAQ (reference sequence). The CDR3 loop spans 12 amino acids. Using reference TRBV7-9 and TRBJ2-7 for the parts outside the CDR3, the full variable domain is DTGVSQNPRHKITKRGQNVTFRCDPISEHNRLYWYRQTLGQGPEFLTYFQNEAQLEKSRLLSDRFSAERPKGSFSTLEIQRTEQGDSAMYLCASSLSGWEQYFGPGTRLTVT.

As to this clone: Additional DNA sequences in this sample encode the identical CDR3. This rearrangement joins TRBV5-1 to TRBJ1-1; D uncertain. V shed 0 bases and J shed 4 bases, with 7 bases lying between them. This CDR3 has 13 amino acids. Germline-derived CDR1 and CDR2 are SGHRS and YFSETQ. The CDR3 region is CASSLAGVTEAFF. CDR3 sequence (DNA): TGCGCCAGCAGCTTGGCTGGGGTCACTGAAGCTTTCTTT.

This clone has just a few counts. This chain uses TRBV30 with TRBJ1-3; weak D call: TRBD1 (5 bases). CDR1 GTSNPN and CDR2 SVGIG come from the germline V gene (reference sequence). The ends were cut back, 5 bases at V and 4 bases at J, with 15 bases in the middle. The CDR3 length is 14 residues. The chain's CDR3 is CAWGAEGLGNTIYF. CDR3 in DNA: TGTGCCTGGGGTGCCGAGGGGCTAGGAAACACCATATATTTT. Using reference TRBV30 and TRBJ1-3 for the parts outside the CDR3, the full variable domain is SQTIHQWPATLVQPVGSPLSLECTVEGTSNPNLYWYRQAAGRGLQLLFYSVGIGQISSEVPQNLSASRPQDRQFILSSKKLLLSDSGFYLCAWGAEGLGNTIYFGEGSWLTVV.

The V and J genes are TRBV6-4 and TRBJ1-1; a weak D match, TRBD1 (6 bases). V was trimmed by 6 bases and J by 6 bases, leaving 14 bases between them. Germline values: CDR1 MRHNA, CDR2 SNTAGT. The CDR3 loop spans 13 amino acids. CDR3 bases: TGTGCCAGCAGAGGGAGGGGGGGTTCTGAAGCTTTCTTT. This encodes CASRGRGGSEAFF.

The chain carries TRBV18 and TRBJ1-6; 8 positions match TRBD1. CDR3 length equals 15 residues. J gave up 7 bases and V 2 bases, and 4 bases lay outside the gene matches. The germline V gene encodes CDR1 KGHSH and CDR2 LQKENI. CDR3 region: CASSPGQGGNSPLHF. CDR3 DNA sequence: TGTGCCAGCTCACCAGGACAGGGAGGGAATTCACCCCTCCACTTT.

This CDR3 reads CASSEGTSLNTEAFF. Written as DNA, the CDR3 is TGTGCCAGCAGTGAGGGGACATCCTTGAACACTGAAGCTTTCTTT. The chain couples TRBV25-1 to TRBJ1-1; D perhaps matches TRBD1 (6 bases). Trimming took 3 bases from V and 0 from J, leaving 11 bases between them. This CDR3 region has 15 residues. Germline CDR1 reads MGHDK; CDR2 reads SYGVNS.

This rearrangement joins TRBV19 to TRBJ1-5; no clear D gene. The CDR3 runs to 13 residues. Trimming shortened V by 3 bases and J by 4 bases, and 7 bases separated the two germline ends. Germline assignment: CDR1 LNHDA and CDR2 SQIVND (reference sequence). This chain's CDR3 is CASSIIPNQPQHF. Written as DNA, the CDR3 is TGTGCCAGTAGTATTATACCGAATCAGCCCCAGCATTTT.

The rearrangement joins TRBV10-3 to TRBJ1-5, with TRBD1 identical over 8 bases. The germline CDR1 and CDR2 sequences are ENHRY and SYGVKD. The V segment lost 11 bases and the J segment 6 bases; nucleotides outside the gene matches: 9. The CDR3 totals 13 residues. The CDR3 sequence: CASGQGVGQPQHF. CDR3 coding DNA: TGTGCCTCTGGACAGGGAGTAGGTCAGCCCCAGCATTTT.

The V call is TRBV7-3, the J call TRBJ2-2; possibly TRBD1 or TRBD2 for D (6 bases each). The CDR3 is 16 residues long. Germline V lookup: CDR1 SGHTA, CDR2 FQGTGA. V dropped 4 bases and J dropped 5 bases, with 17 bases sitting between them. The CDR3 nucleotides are TGTGCCAGCAGCTACGGAGGGGGACTTTTAACCGGGGAGCTGTTTTTT. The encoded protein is CASSYGGGLLTGELFF.

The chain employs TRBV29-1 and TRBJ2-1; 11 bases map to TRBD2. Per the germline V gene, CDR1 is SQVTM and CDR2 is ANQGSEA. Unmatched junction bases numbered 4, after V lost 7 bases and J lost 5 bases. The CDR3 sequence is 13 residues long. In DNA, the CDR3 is TGCAGCGCCGAGGGACTAGCGGACAATGAGCAGTTCTTC. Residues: CSAEGLADNEQFF.

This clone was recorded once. The CDR3 here is CASSEQYEQYF. For the CDR3, the DNA is TGCGCCAGCAGCGAACAGTACGAGCAGTACTTC. This chain links TRBV5-1 with TRBJ2-7; unclear D gene. Germline-derived CDR1 and CDR2 are SGHRS and YFSETQ. Trimming left V 4 bases short and J 4 bases short, with 6 bases between. The CDR3 loop spans 11 amino acids.

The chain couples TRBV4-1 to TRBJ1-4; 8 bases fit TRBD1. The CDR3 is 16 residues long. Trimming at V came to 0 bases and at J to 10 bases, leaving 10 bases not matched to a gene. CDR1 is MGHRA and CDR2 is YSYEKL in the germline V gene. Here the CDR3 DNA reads TGCGCCAGCAGCCAAGATGAACGACAGGGGAGCGGAAAACTGTTTTTT. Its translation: CASSQDERQGSGKLFF.

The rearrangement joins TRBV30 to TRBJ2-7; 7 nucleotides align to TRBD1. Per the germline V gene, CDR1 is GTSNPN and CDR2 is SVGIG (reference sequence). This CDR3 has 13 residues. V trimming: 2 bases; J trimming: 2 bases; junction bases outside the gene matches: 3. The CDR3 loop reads CAWSRDSPYEQYF. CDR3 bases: TGTGCCTGGAGTAGGGACAGCCCCTACGAGCAGTACTTC.

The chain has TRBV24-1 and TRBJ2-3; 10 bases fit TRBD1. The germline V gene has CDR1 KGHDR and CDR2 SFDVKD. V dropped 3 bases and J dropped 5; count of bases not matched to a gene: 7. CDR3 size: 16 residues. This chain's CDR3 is CATSDPRQGARDTQYF. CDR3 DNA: TGTGCCACCAGTGATCCCAGACAGGGGGCCCGAGATACGCAGTATTTT.

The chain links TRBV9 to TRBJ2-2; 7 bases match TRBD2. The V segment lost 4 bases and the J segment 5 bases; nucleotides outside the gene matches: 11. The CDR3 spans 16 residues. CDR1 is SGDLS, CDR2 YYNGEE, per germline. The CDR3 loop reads CASSPGALGGTGELFF. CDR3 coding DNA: TGTGCCAGCAGCCCAGGCGCGCTCGGGGGGACCGGGGAGCTGTTTTTT.

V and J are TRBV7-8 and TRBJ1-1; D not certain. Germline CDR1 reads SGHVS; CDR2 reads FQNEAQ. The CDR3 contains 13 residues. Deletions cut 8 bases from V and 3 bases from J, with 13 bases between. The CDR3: CASGVVIDTEAFF. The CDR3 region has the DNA TGTGCCAGCGGGGTTGTAATAGACACTGAAGCTTTCTTT.

CDR3 in amino acids: CASSLEFGVLTEAFF. The DNA for the CDR3 is TGTGCCAGCAGCTTAGAATTTGGGGTTCTCACTGAAGCTTTCTTT. The V and J genes are TRBV7-2 and TRBJ1-1; no clear D. Germline CDR1 and CDR2: SGHTA and FQGNSA. The V end was cut by 1 base, the J end by 4 bases, with 13 bases between. This CDR3 region has 15 residues.

CDR3 coding DNA: TGTGCCATCAGTGAGTCGAGTCCAAATTCACCCCTCCACTTT. The encoded protein is CAISESSPNSPLHF. The gene calls are TRBV10-3 and TRBJ1-6; no reliable D call. Germline V gives CDR1 ENHRY, CDR2 SYGVKD. CDR3 size: 14 residues. The ends were cut back, 0 bases at V and 7 bases at J, with 7 bases in the middle.

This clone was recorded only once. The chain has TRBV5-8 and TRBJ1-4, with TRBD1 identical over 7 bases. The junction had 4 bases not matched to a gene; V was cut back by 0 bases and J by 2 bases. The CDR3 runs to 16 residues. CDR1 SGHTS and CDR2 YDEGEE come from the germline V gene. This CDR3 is CASSLGTGGTNEKLFF. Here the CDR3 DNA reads TGTGCCAGCAGCTTGGGGACAGGAGGCACTAATGAAAAACTGTTTTTT.

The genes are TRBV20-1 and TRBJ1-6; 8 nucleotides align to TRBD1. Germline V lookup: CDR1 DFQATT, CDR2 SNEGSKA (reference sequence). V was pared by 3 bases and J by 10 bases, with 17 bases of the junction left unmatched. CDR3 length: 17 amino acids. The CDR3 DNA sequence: TGCAGTGCTAGTAGCGGACAGGGAATTTCCCCAAACTCACCCCTCCACTTT. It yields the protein CSASSGQGISPNSPLHF.

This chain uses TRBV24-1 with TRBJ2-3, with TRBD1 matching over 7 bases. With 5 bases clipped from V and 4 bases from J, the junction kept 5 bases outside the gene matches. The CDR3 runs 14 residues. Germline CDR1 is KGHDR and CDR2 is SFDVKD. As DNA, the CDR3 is TGTGCCACCAGTGGCAGGGGGTTGGCAGATACGCAGTATTTT. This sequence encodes CATSGRGLADTQYF.

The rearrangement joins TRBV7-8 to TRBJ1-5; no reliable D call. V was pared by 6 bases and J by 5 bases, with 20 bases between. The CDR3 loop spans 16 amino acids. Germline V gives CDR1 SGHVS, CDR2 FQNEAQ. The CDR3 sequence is CASRPSPGRVDQPQHF. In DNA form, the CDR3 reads TGTGCCAGCAGACCATCCCCGGGGAGGGTGGATCAGCCCCAGCATTTT.

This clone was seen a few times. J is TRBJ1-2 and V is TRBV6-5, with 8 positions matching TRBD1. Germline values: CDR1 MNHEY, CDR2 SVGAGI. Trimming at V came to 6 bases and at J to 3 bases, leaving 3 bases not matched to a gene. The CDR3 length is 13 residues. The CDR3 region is CASRETGDYGYTF. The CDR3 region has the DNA TGTGCCAGCAGAGAGACAGGGGACTATGGCTACACCTTC.

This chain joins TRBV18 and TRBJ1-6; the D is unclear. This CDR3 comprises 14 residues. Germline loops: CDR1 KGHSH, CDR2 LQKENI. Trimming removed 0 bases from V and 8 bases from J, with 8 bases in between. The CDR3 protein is CASSPPVSDSPLHF. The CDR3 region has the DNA TGTGCCAGCTCACCACCGGTTTCGGATTCACCCCTCCACTTT.

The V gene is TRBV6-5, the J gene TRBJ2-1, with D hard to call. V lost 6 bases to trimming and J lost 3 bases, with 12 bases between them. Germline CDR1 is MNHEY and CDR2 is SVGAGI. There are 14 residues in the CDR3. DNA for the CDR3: TGTGCCAGCAGCGGACCGGGCCTCTACAATGAGCAGTTCTTC. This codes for CASSGPGLYNEQFF.